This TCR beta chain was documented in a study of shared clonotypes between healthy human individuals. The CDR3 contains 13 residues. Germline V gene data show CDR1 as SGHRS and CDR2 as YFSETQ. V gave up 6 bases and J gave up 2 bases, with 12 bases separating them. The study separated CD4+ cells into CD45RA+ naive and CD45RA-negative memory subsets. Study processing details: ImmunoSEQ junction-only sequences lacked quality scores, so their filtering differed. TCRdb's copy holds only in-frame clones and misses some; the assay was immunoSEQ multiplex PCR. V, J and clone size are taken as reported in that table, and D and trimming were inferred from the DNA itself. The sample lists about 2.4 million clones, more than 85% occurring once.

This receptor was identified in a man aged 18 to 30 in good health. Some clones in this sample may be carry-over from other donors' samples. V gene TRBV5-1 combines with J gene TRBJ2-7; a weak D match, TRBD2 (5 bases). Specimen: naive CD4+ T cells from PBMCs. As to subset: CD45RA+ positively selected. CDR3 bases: TGCGCCAGCACCTTAGAGGGCCCCTACGAGCAGTACTTC. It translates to CASTLEGPYEQYF.